This T cell receptor beta chain was sequenced for a study of blood T cell repertoires in COVID-19. Turning to the study itself: Samples of COVID-19 (acute and convalescent) were obtained from the United States, Italy and Spain. Nucleic acid was either cDNA or gDNA, and it came from T cells, B-cell-depleted T cells, or PBMCs.

In the authors' methods: Amplification of reference gene primers provided the estimated nucleated cell counts. Using immunoSEQ multiplex PCR, the repertoire was profiled, and TCRdb retains in-frame clones only, with some absent. V and J calls and clone size come straight from that table; D and trimming were deduced from the DNA. In the table there are hundreds of thousands of clones, around 89% of which are singletons. This clonotype was obtained from a woman aged 45 to 65 with active or convalescent COVID-19. The sequenced sample was peripheral blood.

The CDR3 sequence: CASDGTGGRYGYTF. The CDR3 nucleotides are TGTGCCAGCGACGGGACAGGTGGAAGGTATGGCTACACCTTC. The chain couples TRBV19 to TRBJ1-2; 8 nucleotides agree with TRBD1. Germline V gene sequence: CDR1 LNHDA, CDR2 SQIVND (reference sequence). CDR3 length: 14 amino acids. The V segment lost 9 bases and the J segment 5 bases; nucleotides outside the gene matches: 11.